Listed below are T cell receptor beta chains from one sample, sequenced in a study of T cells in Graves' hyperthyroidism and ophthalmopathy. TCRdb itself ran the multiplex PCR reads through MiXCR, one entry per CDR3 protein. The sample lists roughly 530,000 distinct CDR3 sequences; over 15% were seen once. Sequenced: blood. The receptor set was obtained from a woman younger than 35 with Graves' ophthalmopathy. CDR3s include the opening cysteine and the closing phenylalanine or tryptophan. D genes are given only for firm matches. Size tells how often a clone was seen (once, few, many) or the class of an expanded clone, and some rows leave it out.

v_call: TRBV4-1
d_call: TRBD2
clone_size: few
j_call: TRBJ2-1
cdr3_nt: TGCGCCAGCAGCCAATTCAGGACTAGCGGGAGAGGGGAGCAGTTCTTC
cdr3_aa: CASSQFRTSGRGEQFF

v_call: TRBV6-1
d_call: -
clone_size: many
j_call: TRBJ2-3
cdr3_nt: TGTGCCAGCAGTACATACGAGGCAGCAGATACGCAGTATTTT
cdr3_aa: CASSTYEAADTQYF

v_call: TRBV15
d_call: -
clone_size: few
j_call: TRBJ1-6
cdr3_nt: TGTGCCACCAGCAGAGACCGGAGCTCCTATAATTCACCCCTCCACTTT
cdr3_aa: CATSRDRSSYNSPLHF

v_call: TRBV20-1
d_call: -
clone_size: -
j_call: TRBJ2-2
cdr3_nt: TGCAGTGCTCAGACCGGGACGGTGAACACCGGGGAGCTGTTTTTT
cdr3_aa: CSAQTGTVNTGELFF

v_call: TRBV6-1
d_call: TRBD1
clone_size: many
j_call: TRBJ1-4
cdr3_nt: TGTGCCAGCAGCATGACAGGGCTAGGGGAAAAACTGTTTTTT
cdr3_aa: CASSMTGLGEKLFF

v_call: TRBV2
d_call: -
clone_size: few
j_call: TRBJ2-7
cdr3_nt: TGTGCCAGCAGTGAAGTCGGCTCCTACGAGCAGTACTTC
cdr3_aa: CASSEVGSYEQYF

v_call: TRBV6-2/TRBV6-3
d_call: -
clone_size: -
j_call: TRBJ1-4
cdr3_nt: TGTGCCAGCAGTTACGGTCGGAGGGAAAAACTGTTTTTT
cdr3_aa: CASSYGRREKLFF

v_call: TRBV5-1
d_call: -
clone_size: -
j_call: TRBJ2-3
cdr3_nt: TGCGCCAGCAGCTTGTTTCCGGGGAACACAGATACGCAGTATTTT
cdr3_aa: CASSLFPGNTDTQYF

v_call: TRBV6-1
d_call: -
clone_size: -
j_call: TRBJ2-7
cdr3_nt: TGTGCCAGCAGAAAGGCAGGGGCCTACGAGCAGTACTTC
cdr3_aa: CASRKAGAYEQYF

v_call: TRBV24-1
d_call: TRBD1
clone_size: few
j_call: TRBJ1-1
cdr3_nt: TGTGCCACCAGTGATTCTACAGGGGGAACTGAAGCTTTCTTT
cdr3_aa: CATSDSTGGTEAFF

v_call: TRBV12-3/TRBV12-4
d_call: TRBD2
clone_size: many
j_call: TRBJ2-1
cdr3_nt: TGTGCCAGTATTACCCGGGGGGGCTCCTACAATGAGCAGTTCTTC
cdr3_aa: CASITRGGSYNEQFF

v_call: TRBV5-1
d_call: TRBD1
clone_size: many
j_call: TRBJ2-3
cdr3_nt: TGCGCCAGCAGCGGGGGACAGGGGAGGGTTACGCAGTATTTT
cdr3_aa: CASSGGQGRVTQYF

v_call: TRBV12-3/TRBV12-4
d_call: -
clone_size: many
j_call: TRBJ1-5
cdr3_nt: TGTGCCAGCAGTTTGAGGGGTCAGCCCCAGCATTTT
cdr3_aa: CASSLRGQPQHF

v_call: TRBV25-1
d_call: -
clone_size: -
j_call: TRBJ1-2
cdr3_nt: TGTGCCAGCAGTGACCCTGGTACCGGCTACACCTTC
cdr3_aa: CASSDPGTGYTF

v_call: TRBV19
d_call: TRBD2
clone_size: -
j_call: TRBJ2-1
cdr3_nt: TGTGCCAGTAGTTGGGACTATTCCAATGAGCAGTTCTTC
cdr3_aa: CASSWDYSNEQFF

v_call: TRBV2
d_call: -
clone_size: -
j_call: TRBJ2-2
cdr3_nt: TGTGCCAGCAGTGGGGGGAACGCCGGGGAGCTGTTTTTT
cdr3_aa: CASSGGNAGELFF

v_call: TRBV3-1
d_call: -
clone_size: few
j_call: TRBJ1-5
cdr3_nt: TGTGCCAGCAGCCAAGACCCCTCCGTGGTGCCCCAGCATTTT
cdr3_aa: CASSQDPSVVPQHF

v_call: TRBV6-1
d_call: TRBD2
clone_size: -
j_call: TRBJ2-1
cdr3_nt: TGTGCCAGCAACTTAGCGGGGGGGACCTACAATGAGCAGTTCTTC
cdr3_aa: CASNLAGGTYNEQFF

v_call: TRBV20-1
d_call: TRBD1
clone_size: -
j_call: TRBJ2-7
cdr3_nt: TGCAGTGCTAGGTTGGACAGGAAAGACGAGCAGTACTTC
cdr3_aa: CSARLDRKDEQYF

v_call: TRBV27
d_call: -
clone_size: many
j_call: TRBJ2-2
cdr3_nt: TGTGCCAGCAGTTTATCCGAGTCACCATCGTACACCGGGGAGCTGTTTTTT
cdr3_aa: CASSLSESPSYTGELFF

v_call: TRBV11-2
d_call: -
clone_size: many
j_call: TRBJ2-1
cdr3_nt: TGTGCCAGCAGCTTAGGCTTCGCTAGCGTGGGGTCCTACAATGAGCAGTTCTTC
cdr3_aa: CASSLGFASVGSYNEQFF

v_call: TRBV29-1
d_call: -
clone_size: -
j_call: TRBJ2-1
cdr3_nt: TGCAGCGTCCGCAGGGGCAATGAGCAGTTCTTC
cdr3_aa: CSVRRGNEQFF

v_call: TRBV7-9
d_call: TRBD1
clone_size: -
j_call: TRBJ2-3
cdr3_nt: TGTGCCAGCAGCTTAAGGGGGCTGTCAGATACGCAGTATTTT
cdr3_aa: CASSLRGLSDTQYF

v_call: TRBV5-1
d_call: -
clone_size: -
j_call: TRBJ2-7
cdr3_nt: TGCGCCAGCAGCTTGGCCCCCGAGGGCGAGCAGTACTTC
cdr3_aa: CASSLAPEGEQYF

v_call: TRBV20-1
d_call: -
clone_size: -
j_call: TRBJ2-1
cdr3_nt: TGCAGTGCTAGAGATCAAGGGGGAGGGCCTACTAATGAGCAGTTCTTC
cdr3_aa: CSARDQGGGPTNEQFF

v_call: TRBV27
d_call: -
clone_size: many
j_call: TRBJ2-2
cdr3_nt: TGTGCCAGCAGTTTAGGGGGCCATCAGGGCGGGGAGCTGTTTTTT
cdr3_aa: CASSLGGHQGGELFF

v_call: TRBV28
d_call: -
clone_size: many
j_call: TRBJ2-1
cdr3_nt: TGTGCCAGCAGTTTTCGGGACCGGAGTTTCGATGAGCAGTTCTTC
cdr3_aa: CASSFRDRSFDEQFF

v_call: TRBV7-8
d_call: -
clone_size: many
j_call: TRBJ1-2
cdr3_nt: TGTGCCAGCAGCTCCCTAGACGGAAACTATGGCTACACCTTC
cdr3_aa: CASSSLDGNYGYTF

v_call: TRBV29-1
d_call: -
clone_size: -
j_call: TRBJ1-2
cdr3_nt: TGCAGCGTGGACACTGGGGCTAGCTATGGCTACACCTTC
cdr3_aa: CSVDTGASYGYTF

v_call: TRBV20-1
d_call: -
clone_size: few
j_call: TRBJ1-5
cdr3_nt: TGCAGTGCTAGAGATCCGTCAGGCGACAATCAGCCCCAGCATTTT
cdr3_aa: CSARDPSGDNQPQHF

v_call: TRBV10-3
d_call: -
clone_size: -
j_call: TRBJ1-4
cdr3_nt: TGTGCCATCAGTGAGTCCGATGAAAAACTGTTTTTT
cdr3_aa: CAISESDEKLFF

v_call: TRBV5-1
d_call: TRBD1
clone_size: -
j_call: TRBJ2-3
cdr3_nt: TGCGCCAGCAGCTCGGAGGGACAGGTCAGGACAGATACGCAGTATTTT
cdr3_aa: CASSSEGQVRTDTQYF

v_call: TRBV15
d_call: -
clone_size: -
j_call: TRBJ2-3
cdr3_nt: TGTGCCACCAGCGAAGGGGTCGGAGATACGCAGTATTTT
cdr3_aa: CATSEGVGDTQYF

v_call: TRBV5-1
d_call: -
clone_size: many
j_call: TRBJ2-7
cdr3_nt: TGTGCCAGCAGTTGGGACAACTCCTACGAGCAGTACTTC
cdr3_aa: CASSWDNSYEQYF

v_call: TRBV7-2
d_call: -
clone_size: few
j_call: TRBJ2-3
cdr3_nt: TGTGCCAGCAGCTTAGCGCATCGCACAGATACACAGTATTTT
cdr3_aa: CASSLAHRTDTQYF

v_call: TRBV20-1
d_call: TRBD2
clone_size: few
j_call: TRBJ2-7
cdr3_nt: TGCAGTGCTAGAGCCGCCCCAAGGACTAGCGGGGGGGTGGGGTACGAGCAGCACTTC
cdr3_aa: CSARAAPRTSGGVGYEQHF

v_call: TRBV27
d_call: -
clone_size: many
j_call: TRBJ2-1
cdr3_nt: TGTGCCAGCAGTTTATCGTGGTCGGTGGATGAGCAGTTCTTC
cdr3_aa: CASSLSWSVDEQFF

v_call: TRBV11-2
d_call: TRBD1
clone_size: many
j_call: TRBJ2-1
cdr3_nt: TGTGCCAGCATCCAACAGGGGGGCTCCTACAATGAGCAGTTCTTC
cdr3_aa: CASIQQGGSYNEQFF

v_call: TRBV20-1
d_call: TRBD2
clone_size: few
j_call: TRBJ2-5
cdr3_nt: TGCAGTGCATTTAAAGGACTAGATCCTCAGACCCAGTACTTC
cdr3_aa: CSAFKGLDPQTQYF